This T cell receptor beta chain was documented in a study of shared clonotypes between healthy human individuals. Comments on this clone: What it recognizes is unknown. Additional DNA sequences in this sample encode the identical CDR3.

Every one of the donors was a Caucasian adult that lived in Nashville, Tennessee. Study-level findings and limits: A reduction in generation probabilities was seen for non-shared clonotypes relative to those shared by all four donors.

Some clones are missing from TCRdb's copy, which holds only in-frame ones; the method was immunoSEQ multiplex PCR. The data show around 1.4 million clones, about 98.5% seen once. The germline gives CDR1 SGDLS, CDR2 YYNGEE. Trimming cost V 0 bases and J 2 bases, with 5 bases left between them. This CDR3 comprises 13 residues. The gene calls are TRBV9 and TRBJ2-5, with unresolved D. The clonotype was recovered from a man aged 25 to 45 in good health. Sequenced material: naive CD4+ T cells sorted from blood. Subset given: CD45RA+ positively selected. Here the CDR3 DNA reads TGTGCCAGCAGCGTAGACAGTCAAGAGACCCAGTACTTC. This gives the protein CASSVDSQETQYF.